This TCR beta chain is drawn from a study of T cell changes during pregnancy in multiple sclerosis. Germline V gene data show CDR1 as SNHLY and CDR2 as FYNNEI. The CDR3 spans 21 residues. V was clipped by 7 bases and J by 3 bases, with 35 bases between them. Some clones are missing from TCRdb's copy, which holds only in-frame ones; the method was immunoSEQ multiplex PCR. The sample lists 40,000 to 55,000 clones; almost 95% were seen once. The source of this sequence is a female donor with multiple sclerosis, enrolled in a pregnancy study. The sequences come from CD8+ T cells from peripheral blood mononuclear cells, collected in the first trimester of pregnancy. V usage is TRBV2 and J usage is TRBJ2-3, with D possibly being TRBD1 (5 bases). The CDR3 is CASTHPSRQKIPQGYTDTQYF. Here the CDR3 DNA reads TGTGCCAGCACCCACCCCAGCCGACAGAAGATACCCCAAGGGTATACAGATACGCAGTATTTT.